What follows describes a single TCR beta chain. This CDR3 spans 12 amino acids. Germline V gene data show CDR1 as LGHDT and CDR2 as YNNKEL (reference sequence). V was clipped by 0 bases and J by 6 bases, with 5 bases between them. TRAV- and TRBV-specific primers were used for first-strand cDNA, which covered alpha and beta chains. For amplifying TCRs, the PCR ran for 15 to 20 cycles with Phusion, which was used together with a constant-region primer and the adapter on the V primers. Isolated mRNA underwent amplification via in vitro transcription. TCRdb passed the reads through MiXCR, listing each CDR3 protein once. The sample includes some 100,000 distinct CDR3 sequences, around 20% of them seen just once. This sample was taken from a study of low-dose radiotherapy and immunotherapy resistance in tumors. Study information: Intravenous administration to patients comprised nivolumab at 240 mg every two weeks and ipilimumab at 1 mg/kg every six weeks.

Described time point: after trial treatment. Treatment defined: LDRT plus nivolumab, ipilimumab, low-dose cyclophosphamide and aspirin (RACIN trial). The sequence was collected from a male donor with prostate cancer. This chain uses TRBV3-1 with TRBJ1-2; no clear D. The starting material was PBMCs, obtained after low-dose radiotherapy plus immunotherapy. The CDR3: CASSQEPHGYTF. The CDR3 coding sequence is TGTGCCAGCAGCCAAGAGCCCCATGGCTACACCTTC.